This T cell receptor (beta chain) originates from a study of blood T cell repertoires in COVID-19. Study information: Acute and convalescent COVID-19 specimens originated in the United States, Italy and Spain. From T cells, B-cell-depleted T cells, or PBMCs came the material, which was cDNA or gDNA.

Authors' data handling: From reference gene primer amplification, estimates of nucleated cell counts were derived. Using immunoSEQ multiplex PCR, the repertoire was profiled, and TCRdb retains in-frame clones only, with some absent. The D gene and trimming were derived from the DNA, and the V and J assignments and clone size from that table. The repertoire holds some 180,000 clones, with more than 70% as singletons. Input material: peripheral blood. The receptor was derived from an older woman with acute or convalescent COVID-19.

CDR3 nucleotides: TGTGCCAGCAGCTCATACAGGTTAGGGTTCTCCTACAATGAGCAGTTCTTC. Translation: CASSSYRLGFSYNEQFF. This rearrangement joins TRBV7-9 to TRBJ2-1; weak D call: TRBD1 (5 bases). The CDR3 length is 17 residues. Germline values: CDR1 SEHNR, CDR2 FQNEAQ (reference sequence). Trimming pared 4 bases from V and 0 bases from J, leaving 16 bases between.